This T cell receptor (beta chain) was retrieved from a study of tumor-infiltrating lymphocytes in primary liver carcinoma. With a constant-region primer, TCR beta cDNA was made from roughly 500 ng of total RNA. Amplification in three nested multiplex PCR rounds with slightly modified ARM-PCR gave rise to TCR beta libraries. TRBV1-TRBV30 forward and Cbeta reverse primers drove the first two roughly 10-cycle rounds. TCRdb passed the multiplex PCR reads through MiXCR, listing each CDR3 protein once. The sample carries fewer than 350,000 distinct CDR3 sequences, 55% to 65% recorded once. Germline loops: CDR1 SGHAT, CDR2 FQNNGV. V shed 7 bases, J shed 7 bases, and the junction held 17 bases outside the gene matches. The CDR3 extends over 18 amino acids. Blood RNA was derived from unsorted whole blood, and germline DNA was extracted too.

The chain combines TRBV11-2 with TRBJ2-2, with 11 nucleotides matching TRBD2. The sequenced sample was peripheral blood. The sequence derives from a man aged 35 to 55 with primary liver carcinoma and hepatitis B virus infection. The CDR3, as DNA: TGTGCCAGCAAGAAGAGAACTAGCGGGAGAAGCAGGGGCGGGGAGCTGTTTTTT. It translates to CASKKRTSGRSRGGELFF.